This passage covers 10 T cell receptor beta chains from one sample sequenced in a study of Graves' ophthalmopathy and Graves' hyperthyroidism. The authors amplified TCR beta CDR3 regions from RNA transcripts. The authors performed first-round RT-PCR with HTBI primers and then a second-round multiplex PCR. TCRdb independently ran MiXCR on the multiplex PCR reads; one entry per CDR3 protein. The table includes 40,000 to 45,000 distinct CDR3 sequences, 52% detected once. Material for sequencing was peripheral blood. All receptors come from an adult man with Graves' ophthalmopathy.

The table lists this clonotype with many counts. This rearrangement joins TRBV19 to TRBJ2-7; TRBD2 matches at 7 bases. V lost 7 bases to trimming and J lost 3 bases; unmatched junction nucleotides: 12. Germline V gene lookup returns CDR1 LNHDA and CDR2 SQIVND (reference sequence). The length of the CDR3 is 15 residues. The CDR3 DNA sequence: TGTGCCAGTACCCCCTCATGGGGAGGGGACTACGAGCAGTACTTC. Its protein is CASTPSWGGDYEQYF.

The rearrangement links TRBV20-1 to TRBJ2-6; no definite D call. Between the trimmed V and J ends, which lost 1 base and 4 bases, there was a span of 8 bases. The CDR3 is 14 residues long. Germline CDR1 reads DFQATT; CDR2 reads SNEGSKA (reference sequence). In nucleotides, the CDR3 is TGCAGTGCTAGAGGGGTGGAGGGGGCCAACGTCCTGACTTTC. Protein: CSARGVEGANVLTF.

This clonotype occurred many times. The gene calls are TRBV6-1 and TRBJ2-2; TRBD1 matches 8 bases. The germline CDR1 and CDR2 sequences are MNHNS and SASEGT. With V trimmed by 4 bases and J by 5 bases, 9 bases remained unmatched. The CDR3 is made up of 16 amino acids. The CDR3 here is CASSATVGQGTGELFF. CDR3 nucleotides: TGTGCCAGCAGTGCCACCGTAGGACAGGGTACCGGGGAGCTGTTTTTT.

The V and J genes are TRBV7-8 and TRBJ1-2, with D unclear. This CDR3 comprises 13 residues. CDR1 and CDR2 from the germline V gene are SGHVS and FQNEAQ. Trimming left V 5 bases short and J 10 bases short, with 17 bases between. CDR3 bases: TGTGCCAGCAGCCTAACGTTGCGGGAGACCTACACCTTC. It is translated as CASSLTLRETYTF.

The chain is built from TRBV7-3 and TRBJ2-7, with 10 bases that match TRBD1. V trimming: 1 base; J trimming: 7 bases; junction bases outside the gene matches: 4. The CDR3 has 14 residues. Germline V CDR1 and CDR2: SGHTA, FQGTGA. CDR3 sequence: CASSLMTGGGEQYV. The CDR3 DNA follows: TGTGCCAGCAGCTTAATGACAGGGGGCGGGGAGCAGTACGTC.

This clonotype was recorded at least ten times. The chain joins TRBV6-4 to TRBJ2-2, with D possibly matching TRBD2 (6 bases). V lost 3 bases and J lost 3, with 8 bases in between. Germline-derived CDR1 and CDR2 are MRHNA and SNTAGT. This CDR3 spans 14 amino acids. CDR3 amino acids: CASSELADTGELFF. The DNA of the CDR3 is TGTGCCAGCAGTGAGTTAGCGGACACCGGGGAGCTGTTTTTT.

This clonotype was detected many times. The rearrangement links TRBV19 to TRBJ2-2, with 8 bases fitting TRBD2. V lost 3 bases and J lost 3; bases outside the gene matches: 9. Germline loops: CDR1 LNHDA, CDR2 SQIVND (reference sequence). The CDR3 consists of 17 residues. DNA of the CDR3: TGTGCCAGTAGTATCGGCGACCTAGCGGGTTACACCGGGGAGCTGTTTTTT. Protein: CASSIGDLAGYTGELFF.

This clonotype was counted ten times or more. The chain is built from TRBV7-2 and TRBJ2-5; 8 bases are shared with TRBD1. In germline, CDR1 is SGHTA, CDR2 FQGNSA. V was clipped by 2 bases and J by 2 bases; unmatched bases: 1. The CDR3 contains 14 residues. The CDR3 bases are TGTGCCAGCAGCTTAAGGACAGGGCAAGAGACCCAGTACTTC. It specifies CASSLRTGQETQYF. The complete variable domain, with remaining parts taken from reference TRBV7-2 and TRBJ2-5, reads GAGVSQSPSNKVTEKGKDVELRCDPISGHTALYWYRQSLGQGLEFLIYFQGNSAPDKSGLPSDRFSAERTGGSVSTLTIQRTQQEDSAVYLCASSLRTGQETQYFGPGTRLLVL.

Concerning this clonotype: This may stem from a read error, because a much larger clone lies one nucleotide away. The chain's CDR3 is CASSLGVQGTAEAFF. CDR3 DNA: TGTGCCAGCAGCTTGGGGGTTCAGGGGACCGCTGAAGCTTTCTTT. The chain couples TRBV7-6 to TRBJ1-1, with D possibly matching TRBD1 (6 bases). Trimming removed 3 bases from V and 6 bases from J, with 17 bases in between. CDR3 length: 15 residues. The germline V gene has CDR1 SGHVS and CDR2 FNYEAQ.

This clonotype was seen many times. The chain's CDR3 is CASKEGWDTGELFF. CDR3 sequence (DNA): TGTGCCAGCAAAGAGGGTTGGGACACCGGGGAGCTGTTTTTT. The chain links TRBV6-4 to TRBJ2-2; possibly TRBD2 for D (5 bases). The CDR3 extends over 14 amino acids. V shed 7 bases and J shed 3 bases, with 12 bases lying between them. CDR1 is MRHNA and CDR2 is SNTAGT in the germline V gene.